A single sample gave rise to the 5 T cell receptor beta chains below, sequenced in a study of early T cells in non-severe SARS-CoV-2 infection. Each CDR3 protein gets one entry after TCRdb re-called the 5' RACE reads with MiXCR. The sample yields 20,000 to 25,000 distinct CDR3 sequences, around 5.8% seen once. The source was whole blood, collected at baseline. The receptors come from an adult who was a healthcare worker with PCR-confirmed SARS-CoV-2 infection or an uninfected control (not recorded which).

This clonotype was detected only a few times. The chain carries TRBV29-1 and TRBJ2-3, with D possibly TRBD1 on 5 matching bases. Trimming removed 3 bases from V and 1 base from J, with 14 bases in between. Germline values: CDR1 SQVTM, CDR2 ANQGSEA. The CDR3 is 15 amino acids. The CDR3 sequence is CSVDTGLIGTDTQYF. The CDR3 DNA follows: TGCAGCGTTGATACAGGTCTTATAGGCACAGATACGCAGTATTTT.

This clonotype came up a few times. V and J are TRBV6-5 and TRBJ2-7; 8 bases are a match to TRBD1. Trimming took 8 bases from V and 5 from J; bases not matched to a gene: 8. CDR1 and CDR2 (germline): MNHEY, SVGAGI. CDR3 length: 13 amino acids. The CDR3 is CASGQGYLNEQYF. The CDR3 DNA follows: TGTGCCAGCGGACAGGGATATTTGAACGAGCAGTACTTC.

This clonotype was detected many times. The V call is TRBV7-9, the J call TRBJ1-1; a weak D match, TRBD1 (5 bases). This CDR3 spans 15 amino acids. The ends were cut back, 3 bases at V and 7 bases at J, with 18 bases in the middle. Germline V gene lookup returns CDR1 SEHNR and CDR2 FQNEAQ (reference sequence). The CDR3 DNA sequence: TGTGCCAGCAGCTTTCCGGGACGCGTGGTCATTGAAGCTTTCTTT. Translation gives CASSFPGRVVIEAFF.

This clonotype was observed a handful of times. The chain has TRBV5-4 and TRBJ2-3; 15 bases map to TRBD2. Trimming took 3 bases from V and 3 from J; bases not matched to a gene: 5. Germline V gene data show CDR1 as SGHNT and CDR2 as YYREEE (reference sequence). The length of the CDR3 is 17 residues. DNA of the CDR3: TGTGCCAGCAGCTCCGGACTAGCGGGGGGGCGGACAGATACGCAGTATTTT. It is translated as CASSSGLAGGRTDTQYF.

The sample holds a few counts of this clonotype. The rearrangement links TRBV4-2 to TRBJ2-1, with D perhaps matching TRBD2 (7 bases). V was cut by 0 bases and J by 4 bases, with 13 bases left in between. The CDR3 is 16 amino acids. Germline CDR1 and CDR2: LGHNA and YNFKEQ. CDR3 coding DNA: TGTGCCAGCAGCCAAGAAGGGGGGGCGCAATACAATGAGCAGTTCTTC. This encodes CASSQEGGAQYNEQFF.